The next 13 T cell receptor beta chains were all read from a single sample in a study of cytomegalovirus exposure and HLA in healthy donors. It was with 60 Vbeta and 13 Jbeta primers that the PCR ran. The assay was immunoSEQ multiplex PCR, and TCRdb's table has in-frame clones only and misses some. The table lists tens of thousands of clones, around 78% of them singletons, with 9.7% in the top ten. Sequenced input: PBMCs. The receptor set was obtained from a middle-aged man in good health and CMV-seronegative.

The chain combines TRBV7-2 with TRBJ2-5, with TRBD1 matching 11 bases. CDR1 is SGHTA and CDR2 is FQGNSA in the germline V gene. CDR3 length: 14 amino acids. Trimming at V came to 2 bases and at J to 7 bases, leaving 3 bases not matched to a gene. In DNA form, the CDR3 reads TGTGCCAGCAGCTTAAGTGGGACAGGGGGGACCCAGTACTTC. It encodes CASSLSGTGGTQYF. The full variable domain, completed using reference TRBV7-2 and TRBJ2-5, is GAGVSQSPSNKVTEKGKDVELRCDPISGHTALYWYRQSLGQGLEFLIYFQGNSAPDKSGLPSDRFSAERTGGSVSTLTIQRTQQEDSAVYLCASSLSGTGGTQYFGPGTRLLVL.

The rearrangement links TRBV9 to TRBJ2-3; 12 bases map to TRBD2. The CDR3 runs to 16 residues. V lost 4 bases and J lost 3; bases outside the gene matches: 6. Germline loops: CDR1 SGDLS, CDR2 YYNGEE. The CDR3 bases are TGTGCCAGCAGCCTAGCGGGAGGGCCCTCGACAGATACGCAGTATTTT. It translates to CASSLAGGPSTDTQYF. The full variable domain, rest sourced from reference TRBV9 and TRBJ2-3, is DSGVTQTPKHLITATGQRVTLRCSPRSGDLSVYWYQQSLDQGLQFLIQYYNGEERAKGNILERFSAQQFPDLHSELNLSSLELGDSALYFCASSLAGGPSTDTQYFGPGTRLTVL.

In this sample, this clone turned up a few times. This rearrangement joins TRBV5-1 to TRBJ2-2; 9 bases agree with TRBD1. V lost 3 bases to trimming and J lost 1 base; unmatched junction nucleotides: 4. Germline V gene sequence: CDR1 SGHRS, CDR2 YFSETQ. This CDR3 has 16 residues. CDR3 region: CASSSQGQGNTGELFF. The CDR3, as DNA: TGCGCCAGCAGCTCTCAGGGACAGGGGAACACCGGGGAGCTGTTTTTT. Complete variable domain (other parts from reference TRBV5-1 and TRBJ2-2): KAGVTQTPRYLIKTRGQQVTLSCSPISGHRSVSWYQQTPGQGLQFLFEYFSETQRNKGNFPGRFSGRQFSNSRSEMNVSTLELGDSALYLCASSSQGQGNTGELFFGEGSRLTVL.

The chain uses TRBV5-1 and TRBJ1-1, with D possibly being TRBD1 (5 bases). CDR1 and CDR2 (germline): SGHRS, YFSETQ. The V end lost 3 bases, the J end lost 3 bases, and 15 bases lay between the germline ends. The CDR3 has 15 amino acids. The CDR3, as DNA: TGCGCCAGCAGCTCCTTGGAACAGGCTTACACTGAAGCTTTCTTT. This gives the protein CASSSLEQAYTEAFF.

The CDR3 is CASSQDSGGATDTQYF. CDR3 sequence (DNA): TGTGCCAGCAGCCAAGATAGCGGGGGGGCCACAGATACGCAGTATTTT. The chain joins TRBV14 to TRBJ2-3; 11 positions match TRBD2. Trimming cost V 0 bases and J 2 bases; bases outside gene matches: 1. Germline assignment: CDR1 SGHDN and CDR2 FVKESK. This CDR3 comprises 16 residues.

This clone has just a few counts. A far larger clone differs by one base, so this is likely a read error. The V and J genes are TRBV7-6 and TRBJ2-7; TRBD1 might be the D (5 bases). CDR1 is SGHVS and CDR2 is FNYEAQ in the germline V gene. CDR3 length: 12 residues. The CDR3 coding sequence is TGTTCCAGCAGCTTAACAGGCTACGAGCAGTACTTC. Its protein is CSSSLTGYEQYF.

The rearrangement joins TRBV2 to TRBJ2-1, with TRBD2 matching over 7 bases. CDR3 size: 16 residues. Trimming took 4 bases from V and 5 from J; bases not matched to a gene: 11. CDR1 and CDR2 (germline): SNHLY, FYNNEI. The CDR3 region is CASSAVLRTSNNEQFF. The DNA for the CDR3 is TGTGCCAGCAGTGCGGTTCTTAGGACTAGTAACAATGAGCAGTTCTTC.

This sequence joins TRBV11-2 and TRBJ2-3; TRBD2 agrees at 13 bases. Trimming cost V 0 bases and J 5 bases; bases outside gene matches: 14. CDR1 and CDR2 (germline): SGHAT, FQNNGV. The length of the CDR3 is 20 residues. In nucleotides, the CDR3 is TGTGCCAGCAGCTTAGAGGGTCCCTGGACTAGCGGGGGCCCTCGAGATACGCAGTATTTT. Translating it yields CASSLEGPWTSGGPRDTQYF.

The DNA of the CDR3 is TGTGCCAGCAGCTTACGGCGGGGGTTTGAGACCCAGTACTTC. This encodes CASSLRRGFETQYF. The V gene is TRBV7-7, the J gene TRBJ2-5; 7 bases map to TRBD2. The CDR3 extends over 14 amino acids. V lost 2 bases to trimming and J lost 5 bases; unmatched junction nucleotides: 5. The germline V gene has CDR1 SSHAT and CDR2 FNYEAQ (reference sequence).

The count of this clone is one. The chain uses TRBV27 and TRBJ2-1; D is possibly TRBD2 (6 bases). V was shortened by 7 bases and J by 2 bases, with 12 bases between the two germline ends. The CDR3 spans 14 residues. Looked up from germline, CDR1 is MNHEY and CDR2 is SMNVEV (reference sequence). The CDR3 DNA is TGTGCCAGCAACCCTGCGGGAACCTACAATGAGCAGTTCTTC. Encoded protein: CASNPAGTYNEQFF.

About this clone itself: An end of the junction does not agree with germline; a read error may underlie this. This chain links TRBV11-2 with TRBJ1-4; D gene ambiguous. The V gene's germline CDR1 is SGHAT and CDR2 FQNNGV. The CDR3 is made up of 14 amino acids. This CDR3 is CASSFSGSGEKPFF. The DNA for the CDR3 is TGTGCCAGCAGCTTCTCAGGAAGCGGTGAAAAACCGTTTTTT.

CDR3 residues: CASSPAGGIYGYTF. CDR3 in DNA: TGTGCCAGCAGTCCAGCAGGGGGAATCTATGGCTACACCTTC. The V call is TRBV27, the J call TRBJ1-2, with 7 bases matching TRBD1. Germline V gene lookup returns CDR1 MNHEY and CDR2 SMNVEV (reference sequence). The CDR3 contains 14 residues. The J segment lost 4 bases and the V segment lost 5 bases, leaving 7 bases of the junction unmatched.

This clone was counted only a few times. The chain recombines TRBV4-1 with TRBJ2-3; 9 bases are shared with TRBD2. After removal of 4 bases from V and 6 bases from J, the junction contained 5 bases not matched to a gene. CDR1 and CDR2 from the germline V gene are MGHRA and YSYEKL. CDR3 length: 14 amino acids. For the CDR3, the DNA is TGCGCCAGCAGCCCATTAGCGGGGGCGGATACGCAGTATTTT. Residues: CASSPLAGADTQYF.